The 9 T cell receptor beta chains below were found in one sample sequenced in a study of response to subunit inactivated influenza vaccine. TCRdb redid the calling of the RT-PCR reads with MiXCR, one entry per CDR3 protein. This table holds fewer than 400,000 distinct CDR3 sequences, 21% found once. Material: PBMCs from blood, obtained about 19 months after vaccination. The receptors stem from a man aged 50 to 69 who received an inactivated influenza vaccine.

In its sample, this clonotype was seen many times. The chain links TRBV12-3 or TRBV12-4 to TRBJ2-5; TRBD1 matches at 8 bases. The ends lost 5 bases at V and 5 bases at J; junction bases unmatched: 7. The length of the CDR3 is 14 residues. CDR3 nucleotides: TGTGCCAGCAGTCCACCCGGGACAGGCGAGACCCAGTACTTC. Translation gives CASSPPGTGETQYF.

The chain couples TRBV10-3 to TRBJ2-3; either TRBD1 or TRBD2 may fit D (6 bases each). The germline V gene encodes CDR1 ENHRY and CDR2 SYGVKD. This CDR3 is built from 17 residues. V lost 2 bases and J lost 6, with 21 bases in between. The CDR3, as DNA: TGTGCCATCAGTGAGGTCTCGGCGGGACATACAGGGGATACGCAGTATTTT. This encodes CAISEVSAGHTGDTQYF.

The rearrangement uses TRBV5-5 and TRBJ1-2; D ambiguous. Trimming left V 3 bases short and J 2 bases short, with 11 bases between. The CDR3 loop spans 14 amino acids. Germline V gives CDR1 SGHKS, CDR2 YYEKEE (reference sequence). This chain's CDR3 is CASSSMTENYGYTF. DNA of the CDR3: TGTGCCAGCAGCTCTATGACTGAAAACTATGGCTACACCTTC. Drawing the rest from reference TRBV5-5 and TRBJ1-2, the complete variable domain is DAGVTQSPTHLIKTRGQQVTLRCSPISGHKSVSWYQQVLGQGPQFIFQYYEKEERGRGNFPDRFSARQFPNYSSELNVNALLLGDSALYLCASSSMTENYGYTFGSGTRLTVV.

This clonotype turned up a few times. V is TRBV7-2 and J is TRBJ2-3; D uncertain. Germline loops: CDR1 SGHTA, CDR2 FQGNSA. The CDR3 loop spans 15 amino acids. V was pared by 5 bases and J by 1 base, with 13 bases between. The CDR3 region has the DNA TGTGCCAGCAGCACACCGGGTCAGCGCACAGATACGCAGTATTTT. Protein: CASSTPGQRTDTQYF.

This clonotype came up many times. The genes are TRBV25-1 and TRBJ1-2; no clear D. The germline V gene encodes CDR1 MGHDK and CDR2 SYGVNS. V lost 8 bases, J lost 7 bases, and 14 bases lay in between. The length of the CDR3 is 12 residues. Here the CDR3 reads CASGWEGGGYTF. The CDR3 DNA sequence: TGTGCCAGCGGGTGGGAGGGAGGTGGCTACACCTTC.

This clonotype turned up a few times. The chain couples TRBV5-1 to TRBJ1-2; the D gene is possibly TRBD1 (6 bases). The V gene's germline CDR1 is SGHRS and CDR2 YFSETQ. The V end was cut by 0 bases, the J end by 4 bases, with 13 bases between. This CDR3 contains 15 residues. In DNA, the CDR3 is TGCGCCAGCAGCTTGGACGGACAGTCTCTCTATGGCTACACCTTC. Amino acid sequence: CASSLDGQSLYGYTF.

V gene TRBV5-1 combines with J gene TRBJ2-3, with D maybe TRBD1 (6 bases). The length of the CDR3 is 15 residues. V shed 1 base and J shed 6 bases, with 15 bases lying between them. Germline lookup yields CDR1 SGHRS and CDR2 YFSETQ. The DNA for the CDR3 is TGCGCCAGCAGCTTGACCGGTGCAGGGGAGGATACGCAGTATTTT. Translation gives CASSLTGAGEDTQYF.

Only a few counts were recorded for this clonotype. This chain links TRBV5-1 with TRBJ2-2; D is undetermined. CDR1 SGHRS and CDR2 YFSETQ come from the germline V gene. CDR3 size: 14 residues. Deletions cut 4 bases from V and 4 bases from J, with 11 bases between. The CDR3 DNA follows: TGCGCCAGCAGCAGAGATACCTCCACCGGGGAGCTGTTTTTT. Protein sequence: CASSRDTSTGELFF.

V usage is TRBV12-3 or TRBV12-4 and J usage is TRBJ2-3; 11 positions match TRBD2. V gave up 2 bases and J gave up 7 bases; unmatched junction bases: 5. The CDR3 spans 15 residues. The CDR3 DNA reads TGTGCCAGCAGTTTAACTAGCGGGGGTGGGTATACGCAGTATTTT. The encoded protein is CASSLTSGGGYTQYF.